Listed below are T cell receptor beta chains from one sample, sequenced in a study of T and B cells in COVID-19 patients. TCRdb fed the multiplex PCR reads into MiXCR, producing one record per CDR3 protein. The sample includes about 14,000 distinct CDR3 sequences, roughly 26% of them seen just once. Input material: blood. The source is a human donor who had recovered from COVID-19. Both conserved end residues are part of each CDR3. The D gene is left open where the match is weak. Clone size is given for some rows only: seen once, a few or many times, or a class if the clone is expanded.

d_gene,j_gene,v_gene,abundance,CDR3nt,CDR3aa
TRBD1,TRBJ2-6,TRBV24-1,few,TGTGCCACCGGACAGGGGAGATCTGGGGCCAACGTCCTGACTTTC,CATGQGRSGANVLTF
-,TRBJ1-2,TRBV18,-,TGTGCCAGCTCACCGGAAGGGGGAGATAACCATGGCTACACCTTC,CASSPEGGDNHGYTF
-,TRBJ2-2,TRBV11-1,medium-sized,TGTGCCAGCAGCTTATGGCAGAACACCGGGGAGCTGTTTTTT,CASSLWQNTGELFF
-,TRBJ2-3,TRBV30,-,TGTGCCTGGAGTGTAGGGGGGGCCTATACGCAGTATTTT,CAWSVGGAYTQYF
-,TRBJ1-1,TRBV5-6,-,TGTGCCAGCAGCCGAGGGGGGGGTGAAGCTTTCTTT,CASSRGGGEAFF
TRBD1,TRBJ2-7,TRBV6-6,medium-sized,TGTGCCAGCAGGGACACAGGGGGCTACGAGCAGTACTTC,CASRDTGGYEQYF
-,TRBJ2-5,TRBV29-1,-,TGCAGCGTGGTGGGGGGGGCGCGGGGAGAGACCCAGTACTTC,CSVVGGARGETQYF
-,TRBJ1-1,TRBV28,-,TGTGCCAGCAGTTTATTCCCCCCGGTGGGAAGGACTGAAGCTTTCTTT,CASSLFPPVGRTEAFF
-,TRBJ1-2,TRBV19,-,TGTGCCAGTAGTATAGCGAATCGGGGGTTCGAGTATGGCTACACCTTC,CASSIANRGFEYGYTF
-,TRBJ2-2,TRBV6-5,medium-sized,TGTGCCAGCAGTCGGCCCCACACCGGGGAGCTGTTTTTT,CASSRPHTGELFF
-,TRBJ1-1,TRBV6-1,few,TGTGCCAGCAGTGAGGGGACCGATTCTCCTGAAGCTTTCTTT,CASSEGTDSPEAFF
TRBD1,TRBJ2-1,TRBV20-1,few,TGCAGTAGCGAGGACAGGGAGGACTTGAATGAGCAGTTCTTC,CSSEDREDLNEQFF
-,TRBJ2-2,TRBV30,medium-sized,TGTGCCTTGTCCCCCTCGGGGGCCGGGGAGCTGTTTTTT,CALSPSGAGELFF
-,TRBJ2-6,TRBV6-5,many,TGTGCCAGCACCAAACGGGGGTTAGGAGGGGCCAACGTCCTGACTTTC,CASTKRGLGGANVLTF
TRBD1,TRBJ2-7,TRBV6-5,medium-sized,TGTGCCAGCAGAACAGGGGGGTCCTACGAGCAGTACTTC,CASRTGGSYEQYF
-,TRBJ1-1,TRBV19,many,TGTGCCAGTGTCGCCGGGGCTGAAGCTTTCTTT,CASVAGAEAFF
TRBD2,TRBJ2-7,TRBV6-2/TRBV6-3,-,TGTGCCAGCAGTTACCATCTCGGGGCTAGCGGGAGTGTCGTCTACGAGCAGTACTTC,CASSYHLGASGSVVYEQYF
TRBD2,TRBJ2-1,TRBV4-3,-,TGCGCCAGCAGCCAAGAATTGGGAGTAGGCGGGAGACCGTTCTTC,CASSQELGVGGRPFF
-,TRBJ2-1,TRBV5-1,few,TGCGCCAGCAGCACTAATAGCGGAGGCAATGAGCAGTTCTTC,CASSTNSGGNEQFF
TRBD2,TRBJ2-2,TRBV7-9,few,TGTGCCAGCAGCTCGATAGCGGGCTTAAACACCGGGGAGCTGTTTTTT,CASSSIAGLNTGELFF
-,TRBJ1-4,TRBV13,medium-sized,TGTGCCAGCCACTACCGGGGCGGTAATGAAAAACTGTTTTTT,CASHYRGGNEKLFF
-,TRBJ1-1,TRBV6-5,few,TGTGCCAGCAGTTACCAGGGGCCGAACACTGAAGCTTTCTTT,CASSYQGPNTEAFF
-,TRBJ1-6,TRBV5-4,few,TGTGCCAGCAGAAGGGAGGGGGGCTCCTATAATTCACCCCTCCACTTT,CASRREGGSYNSPLHF
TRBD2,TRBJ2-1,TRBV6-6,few,TGTGCCAGCAGTAAGACTAGCGGGGGGGGCAATGAGCAGTTCTTC,CASSKTSGGGNEQFF
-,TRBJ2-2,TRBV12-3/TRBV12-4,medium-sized,TGTGCCAGCAGGGACGGCGTAGGGGAGCTGTTTTTT,CASRDGVGELFF